A selection of T cell receptor beta chains follows, all from one sample in a study of blood T cell repertoires in COVID-19. Sequencing used immunoSEQ multiplex PCR; TCRdb keeps in-frame clones, though not all of them. This table has more than 110,000 clones, around 78% appearing once. Sequenced: peripheral blood. The receptors stem from a woman of 80 years or more with active or convalescent COVID-19. CDR3s include the opening cysteine and the closing phenylalanine or tryptophan. D genes are given only for firm matches. Size is stated for part of the rows, as once, few or many counts, or as a class when the clone is expanded.

d_call: TRBD2; clone_size: .; v_call: TRBV2; j_call: TRBJ2-2; cdr3_aa: CASKSGGSNTGELFF; cdr3_nt: TGTGCCAGCAAAAGCGGGGGGTCGAACACCGGGGAGCTGTTTTTT
d_call: .; clone_size: once; v_call: TRBV10-3; j_call: TRBJ1-6; cdr3_aa: CAIQGPGRNSPLHF; cdr3_nt: TGTGCCATCCAGGGGCCGGGAAGGAATTCACCCCTCCACTTT
d_call: .; clone_size: .; v_call: TRBV18; j_call: TRBJ2-2; cdr3_aa: CASSLAGNTGELFF; cdr3_nt: TGTGCCAGCTCACTTGCAGGGAACACCGGGGAGCTGTTTTTT
d_call: .; clone_size: .; v_call: TRBV7-8; j_call: TRBJ1-4; cdr3_aa: CASSLARGPANEKLFF; cdr3_nt: TGTGCCAGCAGCTTAGCGCGGGGGCCTGCTAATGAAAAACTGTTTTTT
d_call: TRBD1; clone_size: .; v_call: TRBV18; j_call: TRBJ1-1; cdr3_aa: CASSLISGTGGKGTEAFF; cdr3_nt: TGTGCCAGCTCACTGATTTCCGGGACAGGGGGCAAGGGGACTGAAGCTTTCTTT
d_call: .; clone_size: .; v_call: TRBV2; j_call: TRBJ2-7; cdr3_aa: CASKWTETSYEQYF; cdr3_nt: TGTGCCAGCAAATGGACAGAAACTTCCTACGAGCAGTACTTC
d_call: .; clone_size: .; v_call: TRBV30; j_call: TRBJ2-7; cdr3_aa: CAWSVRVSTPSYEQYF; cdr3_nt: TGTGCCTGGAGTGTACGGGTTTCGACTCCCTCCTACGAGCAGTACTTC
d_call: .; clone_size: .; v_call: TRBV5-6; j_call: TRBJ1-6; cdr3_aa: CASSLEPRGNSPLHF; cdr3_nt: TGTGCCAGCAGCTTGGAACCCCGGGGTAATTCACCCCTCCACTTT
d_call: TRBD1; clone_size: .; v_call: TRBV29-1; j_call: TRBJ2-5; cdr3_aa: CSVGQGVETQYF; cdr3_nt: TGCAGCGTCGGACAGGGGGTGGAGACCCAGTACTTC
d_call: TRBD1; clone_size: .; v_call: TRBV27; j_call: TRBJ2-7; cdr3_aa: CASSGRDRPSYEQYF; cdr3_nt: TGTGCCAGCAGTGGCAGGGACAGGCCCTCCTACGAGCAGTACTTC
d_call: TRBD1; clone_size: .; v_call: TRBV5-1; j_call: TRBJ1-4; cdr3_aa: CASSDRVDEKLFF; cdr3_nt: TGCGCCAGCAGCGACAGGGTGGATGAAAAACTGTTTTTT
d_call: .; clone_size: .; v_call: TRBV28; j_call: TRBJ1-1; cdr3_aa: CASSVTRDWDTEAFF; cdr3_nt: TGTGCCAGTTCCGTCACCAGGGATTGGGACACTGAAGCTTTCTTT
d_call: TRBD1; clone_size: .; v_call: TRBV6-2/TRBV6-3; j_call: TRBJ1-5; cdr3_aa: CASSDMTGSKQPQHF; cdr3_nt: TGTGCCAGCAGCGACATGACAGGGTCGAAGCAGCCCCAGCATTTT
d_call: .; clone_size: many; v_call: TRBV5-1; j_call: TRBJ1-6; cdr3_aa: CASSLVGGTLYSPLHF; cdr3_nt: TGCGCCAGCAGCTTGGTAGGGGGTACTCTTTATTCACCCCTCCACTTT
d_call: TRBD1; clone_size: many; v_call: TRBV5-8; j_call: TRBJ2-3; cdr3_aa: CASSHGQVVDTQYF; cdr3_nt: TGTGCCAGCAGCCACGGACAGGTAGTTGATACGCAGTATTTT
d_call: TRBD1; clone_size: once; v_call: TRBV28; j_call: TRBJ2-7; cdr3_aa: CASRDQGQGPYEQYF; cdr3_nt: TGTGCCAGCAGGGACCAGGGACAGGGGCCTTACGAGCAGTACTTC
d_call: TRBD1; clone_size: .; v_call: TRBV6-1; j_call: TRBJ2-5; cdr3_aa: CASSGDRGLLGQETQYF; cdr3_nt: TGTGCCAGCAGTGGGGACAGGGGGCTTCTTGGGCAAGAGACCCAGTACTTC
d_call: TRBD1; clone_size: .; v_call: TRBV28; j_call: TRBJ1-1; cdr3_aa: CASRGDRMNTEAFF; cdr3_nt: TGTGCCAGCCGAGGGGACAGAATGAACACTGAAGCTTTCTTT
d_call: TRBD2; clone_size: many; v_call: TRBV7-2; j_call: TRBJ2-7; cdr3_aa: CASSLVPGGLYEQYF; cdr3_nt: TGTGCCAGCAGCTTAGTTCCGGGGGGGCTCTACGAGCAGTACTTC
d_call: .; clone_size: .; v_call: TRBV14; j_call: TRBJ2-3; cdr3_aa: CASSAQGADTQYF; cdr3_nt: TGTGCCAGCAGCGCACAGGGTGCAGATACGCAGTATTTT
d_call: .; clone_size: .; v_call: TRBV10-1; j_call: TRBJ1-5; cdr3_aa: CASSECGEFNSNQPQHF; cdr3_nt: TGCGCCAGCAGTGAATGCGGGGAGTTTAATAGCAATCAGCCCCAGCATTTT
d_call: .; clone_size: few; v_call: TRBV3-1/TRBV3-2; j_call: TRBJ1-4; cdr3_aa: CASSENAGLKLFF; cdr3_nt: TGTGCCAGCAGCGAAAATGCAGGGTTGAAACTGTTTTTT
d_call: .; clone_size: .; v_call: TRBV4-3; j_call: TRBJ1-2; cdr3_aa: CASSQEAGVSGYGYTF; cdr3_nt: TGCGCCAGCAGCCAAGAGGCGGGGGTTTCCGGCTATGGCTACACCTTC
d_call: .; clone_size: .; v_call: TRBV28; j_call: TRBJ2-7; cdr3_aa: CASRAAGPQHYEQYF; cdr3_nt: TGTGCCAGCAGGGCCGCAGGGCCTCAGCACTACGAGCAGTACTTC
d_call: .; clone_size: .; v_call: TRBV18; j_call: TRBJ1-1; cdr3_aa: CASSPLENTEAFF; cdr3_nt: TGTGCCAGCTCACCTTTAGAAAACACTGAAGCTTTCTTT
d_call: TRBD1; clone_size: .; v_call: TRBV5-1; j_call: TRBJ2-3; cdr3_aa: CASSPRQGFTDTQYF; cdr3_nt: TGCGCCAGCAGCCCCCGACAGGGGTTTACGGATACGCAGTATTTT
d_call: .; clone_size: few; v_call: TRBV5-1; j_call: TRBJ1-1; cdr3_aa: CASSLARGQGTEAFF; cdr3_nt: TGCGCCAGCAGCTTGGCGCGGGGGCAGGGCACTGAAGCTTTCTTT
d_call: .; clone_size: .; v_call: TRBV30; j_call: TRBJ2-1; cdr3_aa: CACARSRGNEQFF; cdr3_nt: TGTGCCTGCGCCCGGTCCAGGGGAAATGAGCAGTTCTTC
d_call: TRBD2; clone_size: .; v_call: TRBV15; j_call: TRBJ2-3; cdr3_aa: CATSRDHSGGSTDTQYF; cdr3_nt: TGTGCCACCAGCAGAGATCATAGCGGGGGGAGCACAGATACGCAGTATTTT
d_call: .; clone_size: .; v_call: TRBV30; j_call: TRBJ1-2; cdr3_aa: CAWSGDTANYGYTF; cdr3_nt: TGTGCCTGGAGTGGGGACACAGCTAACTATGGCTACACCTTC
d_call: .; clone_size: .; v_call: TRBV18; j_call: TRBJ1-1; cdr3_aa: CASSPNTNEAFF; cdr3_nt: TGTGCCAGCTCACCGAATACAAACGAAGCTTTCTTT
d_call: .; clone_size: many; v_call: TRBV27; j_call: TRBJ1-3; cdr3_aa: CASSLSPGFAGNTIYF; cdr3_nt: TGTGCCAGCAGTTTATCCCCAGGGTTCGCTGGAAACACCATATATTTT
d_call: .; clone_size: once; v_call: TRBV29-1; j_call: TRBJ1-2; cdr3_aa: CSVGTGVIYGYTF; cdr3_nt: TGCAGCGTCGGAACAGGAGTTATCTATGGCTACACCTTC
d_call: .; clone_size: .; v_call: TRBV6-5; j_call: TRBJ2-7; cdr3_aa: CASSYSRTAKDEQYF; cdr3_nt: TGTGCCAGCAGTTACTCCCGGACAGCGAAAGACGAGCAGTACTTC
d_call: .; clone_size: few; v_call: TRBV30; j_call: TRBJ1-1; cdr3_aa: CAWSRYSRDKAFF; cdr3_nt: TGTGCCTGGAGCCGATATAGTCGGGACAAAGCTTTCTTT
d_call: TRBD1; clone_size: .; v_call: TRBV27; j_call: TRBJ2-2; cdr3_aa: CASSFGTGGRDTGELFF; cdr3_nt: TGTGCCAGCAGTTTCGGAACAGGGGGTCGTGACACCGGGGAGCTGTTTTTT
d_call: .; clone_size: .; v_call: TRBV2; j_call: TRBJ1-2; cdr3_aa: CASSERQAFTGGYTF; cdr3_nt: TGTGCCAGCAGTGAAAGGCAGGCTTTCACTGGGGGCTACACCTTC
d_call: TRBD2; clone_size: .; v_call: TRBV4-3; j_call: TRBJ2-1; cdr3_aa: CASSQDSLAGGRYEQFF; cdr3_nt: TGCGCCAGCAGCCAAGATTCACTAGCGGGGGGTAGATATGAGCAGTTCTTC
d_call: TRBD2; clone_size: .; v_call: TRBV6-2/TRBV6-3; j_call: TRBJ2-5; cdr3_aa: CASSYPGLGGETQYF; cdr3_nt: TGTGCCAGCAGTTACCCCGGACTAGGAGGAGAGACCCAGTACTTC
d_call: .; clone_size: .; v_call: TRBV9; j_call: TRBJ1-1; cdr3_aa: CASSAKQGGTTEAFF; cdr3_nt: TGTGCCAGCAGCGCGAAACAGGGAGGGACGACTGAAGCTTTCTTT
d_call: .; clone_size: .; v_call: TRBV2; j_call: TRBJ1-1; cdr3_aa: CASRDTGNTEAFF; cdr3_nt: TGTGCCAGCAGGGATACAGGGAACACTGAAGCTTTCTTT
d_call: TRBD1; clone_size: few; v_call: TRBV15; j_call: TRBJ1-1; cdr3_aa: CATSNPGQGTFF; cdr3_nt: TGTGCCACCAGCAATCCCGGACAGGGAACTTTCTTT
d_call: .; clone_size: .; v_call: TRBV2; j_call: TRBJ1-6; cdr3_aa: CAGGFPGTAFSPLHF; cdr3_nt: TGTGCCGGGGGGTTTCCCGGGACCGCCTTTTCACCCCTCCACTTT
d_call: .; clone_size: .; v_call: TRBV5-1; j_call: TRBJ1-2; cdr3_aa: CASSLDFGGYTF; cdr3_nt: TGCGCCAGCAGCTTGGATTTCGGGGGCTACACCTTC
d_call: .; clone_size: .; v_call: TRBV7-9; j_call: TRBJ2-1; cdr3_aa: CASSPQGHRSYNEQFF; cdr3_nt: TGTGCCAGCAGCCCGCAGGGACACCGGTCTTACAATGAGCAGTTCTTC
d_call: .; clone_size: .; v_call: TRBV7-3; j_call: TRBJ2-2; cdr3_aa: CASSLMTGNTGELFF; cdr3_nt: TGTGCCAGCAGCTTAATGACAGGGAACACCGGGGAGCTGTTTTTT